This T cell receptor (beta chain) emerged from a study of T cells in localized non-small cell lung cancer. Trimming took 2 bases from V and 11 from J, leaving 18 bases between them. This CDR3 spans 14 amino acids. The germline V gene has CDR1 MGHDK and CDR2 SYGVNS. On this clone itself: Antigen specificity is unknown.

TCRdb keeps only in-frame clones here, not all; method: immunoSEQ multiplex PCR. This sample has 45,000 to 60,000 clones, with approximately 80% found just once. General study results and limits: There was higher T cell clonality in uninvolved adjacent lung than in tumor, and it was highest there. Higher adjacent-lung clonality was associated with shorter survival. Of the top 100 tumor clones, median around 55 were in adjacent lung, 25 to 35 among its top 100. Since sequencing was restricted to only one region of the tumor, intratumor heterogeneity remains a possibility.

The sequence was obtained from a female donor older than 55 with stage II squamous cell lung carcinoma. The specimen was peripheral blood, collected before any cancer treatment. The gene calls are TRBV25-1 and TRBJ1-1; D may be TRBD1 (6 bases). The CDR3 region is CASSEPGTWANAFF. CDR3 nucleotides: TGTGCCAGCAGTGAACCAGGGACATGGGCGAATGCTTTCTTT. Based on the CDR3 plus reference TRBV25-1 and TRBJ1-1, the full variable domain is EADIYQTPRYLVIGTGKKITLECSQTMGHDKMYWYQQDPGMELHLIHYSYGVNSTEKGDLSSESTVSRIRTEHFPLTLESARPSHTSQYLCASSEPGTWANAFFGQGTRLTVV.